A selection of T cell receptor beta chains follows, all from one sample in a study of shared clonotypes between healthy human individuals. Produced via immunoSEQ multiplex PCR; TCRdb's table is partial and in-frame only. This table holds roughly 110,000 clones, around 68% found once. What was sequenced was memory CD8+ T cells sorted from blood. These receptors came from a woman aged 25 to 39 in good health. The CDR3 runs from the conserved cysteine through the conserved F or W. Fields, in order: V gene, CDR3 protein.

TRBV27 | CASSRLEGGNEQFF
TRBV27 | CASSEAQDSSYEQYF
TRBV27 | CASSLYPSSSYNEQFF
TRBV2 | CASSEGTGPAKNIQYF
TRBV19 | CASSIGTGGAYEQYF
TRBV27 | CASSLYDPSSSYNEQFF
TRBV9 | CASSVPPGGGYTF
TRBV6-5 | CASRGGSSTDTQYF
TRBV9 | CASTSSRNRGDHGYTF
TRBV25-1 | CASSEYPGSTDTQYF
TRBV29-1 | CSVEGQGRWNYGYTF
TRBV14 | CASSPGQSYGYTF
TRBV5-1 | CASTRAGFNEQFF
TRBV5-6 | CASSLDGSGVSNQPQHF
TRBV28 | CASSPDGSGGNEQFF
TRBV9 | CASSETGLSYGYTF
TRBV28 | CASSLGRDPTTEAFF
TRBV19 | CASSIAGTDYNEQFF
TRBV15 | CATSRGPQETQYF
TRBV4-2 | CASSPSSGYYNEQFF
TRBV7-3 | CASSRRGDTEAFF
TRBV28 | CASSLTVWGHTDTQYF
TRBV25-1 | CASSEGDTGELFF
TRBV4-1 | CASSQSIAGVTYNEQFF
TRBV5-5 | CASSLRRVVGQIQKLFF
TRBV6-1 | CASSEKNRGLSGELFF
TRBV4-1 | CASSQEVIRRGSTDTQYF
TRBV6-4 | CASSDSSGRGADTQYF
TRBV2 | CASKASGSRETQYF
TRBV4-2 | CASSQGRGRASTDTQYF
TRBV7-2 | CASSLLAGGSDTQYF
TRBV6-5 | CASSYSMGENTGELFF
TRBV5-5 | CASSLLEFYEQYF
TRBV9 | CASSVGGLAGSGELFF
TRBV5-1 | CASSFDSTGELFF
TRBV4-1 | CASSQVQENTGELFF
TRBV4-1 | CASSQEQTSLNQPQHF
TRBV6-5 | CASSYSSAGKLFF
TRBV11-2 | CASSLDLQESYEQYF
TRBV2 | CASVESYNTEAFF
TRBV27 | CASSLGYGHEAFF
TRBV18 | CASSGTGAWVPDYEQYF
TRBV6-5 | CASSPGGYNEQFF
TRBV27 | CASSLWTAGLGFYGYTF
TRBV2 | CASSGMIDRGRSNQPQHF
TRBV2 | CASSEMERDSGNTIYF
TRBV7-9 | CASSGVPGLAAYNEQFF
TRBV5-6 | CASSPRGRVRFKETQYF
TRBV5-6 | CASMTLVSSQETQYF
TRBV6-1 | CASRVSGDSNQPQHF
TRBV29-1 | CSVGQGHNSLYEQYF
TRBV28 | CASSPVWFKDRVNTEAFF
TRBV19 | CASSIVRANQPQHF
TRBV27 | CASSPGSSSYEQYF
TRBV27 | CASRKIAGGLSYNEQFF
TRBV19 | CASSPGGANVLTF
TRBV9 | CASNYGGTTDTQYF
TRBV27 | CASSFSVKGIGEKLFF
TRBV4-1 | CASSQGVASYEQYF
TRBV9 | CASSDTSGAYNEQFF